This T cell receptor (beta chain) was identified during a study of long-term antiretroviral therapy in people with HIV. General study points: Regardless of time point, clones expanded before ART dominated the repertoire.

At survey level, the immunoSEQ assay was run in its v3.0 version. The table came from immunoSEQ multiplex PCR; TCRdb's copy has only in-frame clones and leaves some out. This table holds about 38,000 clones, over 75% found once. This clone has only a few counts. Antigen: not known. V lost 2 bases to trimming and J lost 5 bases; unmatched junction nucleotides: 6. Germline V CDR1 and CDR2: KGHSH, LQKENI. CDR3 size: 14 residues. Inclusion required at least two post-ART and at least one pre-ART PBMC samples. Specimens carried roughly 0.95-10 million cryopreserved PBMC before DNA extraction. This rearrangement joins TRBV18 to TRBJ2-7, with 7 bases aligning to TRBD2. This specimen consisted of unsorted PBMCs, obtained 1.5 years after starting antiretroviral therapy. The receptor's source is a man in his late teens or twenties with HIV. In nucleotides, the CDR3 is TGTGCCAGCTCACCAACTTGGGAGGGAAACGAGCAGTACTTC. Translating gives CASSPTWEGNEQYF.